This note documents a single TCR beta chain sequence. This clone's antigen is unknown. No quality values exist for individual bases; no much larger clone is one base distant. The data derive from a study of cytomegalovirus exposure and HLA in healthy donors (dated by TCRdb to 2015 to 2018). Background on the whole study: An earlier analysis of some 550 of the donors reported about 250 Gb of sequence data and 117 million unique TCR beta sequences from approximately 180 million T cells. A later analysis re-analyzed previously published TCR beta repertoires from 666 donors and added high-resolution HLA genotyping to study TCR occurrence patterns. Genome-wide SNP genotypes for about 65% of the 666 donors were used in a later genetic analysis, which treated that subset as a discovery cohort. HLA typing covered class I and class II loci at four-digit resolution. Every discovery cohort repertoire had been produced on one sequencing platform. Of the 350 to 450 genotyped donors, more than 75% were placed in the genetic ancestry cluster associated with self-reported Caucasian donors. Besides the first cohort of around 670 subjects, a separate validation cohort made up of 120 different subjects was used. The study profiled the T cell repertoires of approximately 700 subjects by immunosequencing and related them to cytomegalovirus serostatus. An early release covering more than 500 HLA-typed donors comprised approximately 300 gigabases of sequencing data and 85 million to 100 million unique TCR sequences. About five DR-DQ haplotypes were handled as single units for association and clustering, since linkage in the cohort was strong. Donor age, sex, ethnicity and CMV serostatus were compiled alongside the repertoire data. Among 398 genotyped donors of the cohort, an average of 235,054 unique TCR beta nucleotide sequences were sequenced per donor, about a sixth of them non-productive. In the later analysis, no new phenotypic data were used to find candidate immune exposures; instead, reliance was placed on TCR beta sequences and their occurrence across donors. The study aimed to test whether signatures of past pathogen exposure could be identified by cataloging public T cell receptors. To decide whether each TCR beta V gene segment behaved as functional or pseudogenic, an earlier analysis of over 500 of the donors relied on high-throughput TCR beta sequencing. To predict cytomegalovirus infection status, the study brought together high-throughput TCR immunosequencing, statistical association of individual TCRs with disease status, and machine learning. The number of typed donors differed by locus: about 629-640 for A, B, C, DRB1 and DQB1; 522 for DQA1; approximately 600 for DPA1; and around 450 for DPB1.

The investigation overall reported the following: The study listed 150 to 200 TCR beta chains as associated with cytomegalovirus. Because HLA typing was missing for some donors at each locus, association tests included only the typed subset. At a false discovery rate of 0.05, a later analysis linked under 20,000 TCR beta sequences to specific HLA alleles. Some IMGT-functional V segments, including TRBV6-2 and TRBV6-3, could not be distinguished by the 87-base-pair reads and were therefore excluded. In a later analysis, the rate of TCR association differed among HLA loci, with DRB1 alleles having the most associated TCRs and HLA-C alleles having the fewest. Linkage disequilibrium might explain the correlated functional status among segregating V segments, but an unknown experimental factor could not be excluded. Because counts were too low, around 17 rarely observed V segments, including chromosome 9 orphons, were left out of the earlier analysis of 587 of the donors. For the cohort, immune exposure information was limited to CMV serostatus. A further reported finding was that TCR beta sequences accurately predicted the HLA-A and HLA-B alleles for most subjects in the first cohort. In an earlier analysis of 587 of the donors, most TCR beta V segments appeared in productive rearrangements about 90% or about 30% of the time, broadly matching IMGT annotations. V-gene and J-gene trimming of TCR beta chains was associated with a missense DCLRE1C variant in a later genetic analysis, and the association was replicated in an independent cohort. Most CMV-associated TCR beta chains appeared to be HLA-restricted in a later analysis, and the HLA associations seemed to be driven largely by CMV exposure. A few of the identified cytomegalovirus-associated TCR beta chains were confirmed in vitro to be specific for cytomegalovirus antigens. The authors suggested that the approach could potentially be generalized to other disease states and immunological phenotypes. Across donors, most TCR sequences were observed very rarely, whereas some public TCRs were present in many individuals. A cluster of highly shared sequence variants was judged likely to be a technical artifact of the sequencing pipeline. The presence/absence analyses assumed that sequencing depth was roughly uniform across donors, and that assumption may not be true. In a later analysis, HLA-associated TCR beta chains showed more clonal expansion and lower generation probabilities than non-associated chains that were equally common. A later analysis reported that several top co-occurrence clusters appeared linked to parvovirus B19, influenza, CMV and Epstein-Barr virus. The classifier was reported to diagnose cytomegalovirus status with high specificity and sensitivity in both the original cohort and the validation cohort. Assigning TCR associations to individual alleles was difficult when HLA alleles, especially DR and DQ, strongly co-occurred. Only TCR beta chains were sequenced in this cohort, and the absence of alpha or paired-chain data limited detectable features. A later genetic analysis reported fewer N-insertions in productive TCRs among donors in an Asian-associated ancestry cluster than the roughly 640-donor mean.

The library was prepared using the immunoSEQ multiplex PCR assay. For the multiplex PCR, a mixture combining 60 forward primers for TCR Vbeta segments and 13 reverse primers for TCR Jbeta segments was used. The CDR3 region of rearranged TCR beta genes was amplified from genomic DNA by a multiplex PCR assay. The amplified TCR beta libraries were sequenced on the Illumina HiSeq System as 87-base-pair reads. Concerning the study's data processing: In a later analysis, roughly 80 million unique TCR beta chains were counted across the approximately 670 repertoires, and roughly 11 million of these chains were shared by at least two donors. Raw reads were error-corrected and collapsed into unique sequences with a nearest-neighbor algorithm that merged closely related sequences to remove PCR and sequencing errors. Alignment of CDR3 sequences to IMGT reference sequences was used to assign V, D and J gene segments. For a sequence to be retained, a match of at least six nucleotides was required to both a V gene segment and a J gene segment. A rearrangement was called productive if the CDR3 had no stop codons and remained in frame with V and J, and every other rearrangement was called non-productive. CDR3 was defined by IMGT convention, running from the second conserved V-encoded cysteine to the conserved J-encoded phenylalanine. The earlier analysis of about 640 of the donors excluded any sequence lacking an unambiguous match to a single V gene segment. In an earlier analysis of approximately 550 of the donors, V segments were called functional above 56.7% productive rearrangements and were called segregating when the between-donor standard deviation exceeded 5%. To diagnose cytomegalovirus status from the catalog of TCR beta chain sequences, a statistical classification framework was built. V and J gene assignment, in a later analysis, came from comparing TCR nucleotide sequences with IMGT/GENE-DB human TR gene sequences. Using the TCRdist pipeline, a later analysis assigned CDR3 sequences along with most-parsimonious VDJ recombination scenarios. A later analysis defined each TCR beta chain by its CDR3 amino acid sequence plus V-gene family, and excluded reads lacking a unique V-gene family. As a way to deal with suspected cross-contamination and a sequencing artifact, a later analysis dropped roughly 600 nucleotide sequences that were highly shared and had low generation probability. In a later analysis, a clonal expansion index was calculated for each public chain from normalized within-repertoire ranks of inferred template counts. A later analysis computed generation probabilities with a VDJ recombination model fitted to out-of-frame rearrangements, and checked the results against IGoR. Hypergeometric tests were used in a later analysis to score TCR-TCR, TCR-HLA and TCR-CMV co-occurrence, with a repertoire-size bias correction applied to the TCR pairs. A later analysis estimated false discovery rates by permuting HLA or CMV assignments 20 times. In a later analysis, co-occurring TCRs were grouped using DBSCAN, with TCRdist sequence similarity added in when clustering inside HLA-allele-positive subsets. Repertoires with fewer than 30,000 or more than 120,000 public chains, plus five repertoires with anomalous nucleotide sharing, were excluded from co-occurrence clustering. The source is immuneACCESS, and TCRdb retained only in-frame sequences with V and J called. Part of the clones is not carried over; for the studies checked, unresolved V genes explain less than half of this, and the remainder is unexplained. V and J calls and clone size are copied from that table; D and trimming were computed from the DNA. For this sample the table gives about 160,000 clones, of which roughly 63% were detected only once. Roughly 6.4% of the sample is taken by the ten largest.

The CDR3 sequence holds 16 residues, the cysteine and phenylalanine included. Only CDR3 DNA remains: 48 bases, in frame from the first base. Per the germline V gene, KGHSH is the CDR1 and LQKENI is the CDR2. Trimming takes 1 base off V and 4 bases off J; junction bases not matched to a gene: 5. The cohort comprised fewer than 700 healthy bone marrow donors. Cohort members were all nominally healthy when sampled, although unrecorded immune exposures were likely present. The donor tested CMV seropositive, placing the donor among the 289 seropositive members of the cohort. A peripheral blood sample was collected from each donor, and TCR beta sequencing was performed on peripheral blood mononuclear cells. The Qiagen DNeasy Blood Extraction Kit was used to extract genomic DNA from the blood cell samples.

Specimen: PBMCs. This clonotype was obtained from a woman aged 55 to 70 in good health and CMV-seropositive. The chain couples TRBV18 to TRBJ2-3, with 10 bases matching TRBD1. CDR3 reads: CASSPQGTGAADTQYF. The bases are TGTGCCAGCTCACCACAGGGGACAGGGGCCGCAGATACGCAGTATTTT.